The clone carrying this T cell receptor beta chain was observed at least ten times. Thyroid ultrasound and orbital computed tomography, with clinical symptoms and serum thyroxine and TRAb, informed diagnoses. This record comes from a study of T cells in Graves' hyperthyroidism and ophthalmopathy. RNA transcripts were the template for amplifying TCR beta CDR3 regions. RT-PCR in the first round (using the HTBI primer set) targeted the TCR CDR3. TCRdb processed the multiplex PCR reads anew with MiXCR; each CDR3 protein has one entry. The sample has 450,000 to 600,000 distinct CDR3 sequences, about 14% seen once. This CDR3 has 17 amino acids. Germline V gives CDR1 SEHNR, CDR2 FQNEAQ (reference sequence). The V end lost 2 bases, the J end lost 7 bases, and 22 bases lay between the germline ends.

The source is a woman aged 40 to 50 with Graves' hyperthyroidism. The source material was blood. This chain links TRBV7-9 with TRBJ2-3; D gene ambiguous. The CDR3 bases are TGTGCCAGCAGCTTACCCACCGGGTCACCCGGAGAGAATACGCAGTATTTT. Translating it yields CASSLPTGSPGENTQYF. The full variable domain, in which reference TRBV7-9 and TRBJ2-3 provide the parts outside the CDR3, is DTGVSQNPRHKITKRGQNVTFRCDPISEHNRLYWYRQTLGQGPEFLTYFQNEAQLEKSRLLSDRFSAERPKGSFSTLEIQRTEQGDSAMYLCASSLPTGSPGENTQYFGPGTRLTVL.